This T cell receptor beta chain was recorded in a study of naive and memory T cell subsets. The study's findings and limits: Especially in CD8 cells, naive repertoires contained a few larger clonotypes, possibly CD45RA-re-expressing memory cells. The power law exponent of TCR abundance differed between naive and memory cells.

This clonotype has more than one count but fewer than ten. Antigen specificity is unknown. The beta constant-region primer was an equimolar mix of two oligonucleotides covering TRBC1 and TRBC2. Nested alpha and beta constant-region primers with the SP2 primer drove four PCR rounds on ligated cDNA. TCRdb processed the UMI-ligation and nested PCR reads anew with MiXCR; each CDR3 protein has one entry. The profile covers over 110,000 distinct CDR3 sequences, with 15% to 25% appearing a single time and about 0.6% taken by the ten largest. The V gene's germline CDR1 is DFQATT and CDR2 SNEGSKA (reference sequence). Trimming pared 0 bases from V and 3 bases from J, leaving 9 bases between. The CDR3 is 14 amino acids.

The sample consisted of naive CD8+ T cells from blood. This chain links TRBV20-1 with TRBJ2-1; D is perhaps TRBD1 (5 bases). The clonotype was recovered from a human donor in good health. The DNA of the CDR3 is TGCAGTGCTAGAGATGCTACAGGCTACAATGAGCAGTTCTTC. Protein product: CSARDATGYNEQFF.